This T cell receptor beta chain was obtained from a study of resident and recirculating memory T cells in vitiligo. Germline CDR1 is KGHSH and CDR2 is LQKENI. The CDR3 loop spans 15 amino acids. V was pared by 2 bases and J by 1 base, with 11 bases between. Data came from immunoSEQ multiplex PCR; TCRdb stores just in-frame clones and leaves some out. The data contain 60,000 to 80,000 clones, approximately 91% of them singletons. This clone was recorded only once. The receptor comes from a male donor with vitiligo. V gene TRBV18 combines with J gene TRBJ1-2, with unresolved D. Sequencing was performed on blood. The CDR3 spells CASSPGERSNYGYTF. The CDR3 region has the DNA TGTGCCAGCTCACCAGGGGAGCGGAGTAACTATGGCTACACCTTC. The full variable domain, its missing parts supplied by reference TRBV18 and TRBJ1-2, is NAGVMQNPRHLVRRRGQEARLRCSPMKGHSHVYWYRQLPEEGLKFMVYLQKENIIDESGMPKERFSAEFPKEGPSILRIQQVVRGDSAAYFCASSPGERSNYGYTFGSGTRLTVV.